Described below is a single TCR beta chain sequence and its context. Its antigen is unidentified. Libraries were prepared by immunoSEQ multiplex PCR; TCRdb keeps only in-frame clonotypes and omits some of them. Of some 46,000 clones listed, 75% to 90% are singletons. Time point here: after dendritic cell vaccination, including at tumor progression/relapse. Patients had residual fresh-frozen tumor tissue and more than two years of survival data. None of the glioblastoma patients had an isocitrate dehydrogenase mutation. The sample originates from a study of glioma-infiltrating T cells after dendritic cell vaccination. Study-level background: Between about 2002 and 2012, patients got autologous tumor lysate-pulsed dendritic cell vaccines.

Study-wide points: Estimated pretreatment TIL content predicted outcome after dendritic cell vaccination.

Trimming at V came to 4 bases and at J to 1 base, leaving 7 bases not matched to a gene. Per germline, CDR1 SGHDT and CDR2 YYEEEE. CDR3 length equals 18 residues. V gene TRBV5-6 combines with J gene TRBJ2-1, with TRBD2 matching over 14 bases. The TCR was taken from a human donor with glioblastoma. The sample here was blood, taken after dendritic cell vaccination. Written as DNA, the CDR3 is TGTGCCAGCAGCCCGACTAGCGGGAGGGCCTTGTCCTACAATGAGCAGTTCTTC. Its translation is CASSPTSGRALSYNEQFF.